Shown below are 26 T cell receptor beta chains from a single sample sequenced in a study of blood T cell repertoires in COVID-19 (dated by TCRdb to about 2020). Library generation was performed with the immunoSEQ multiplex PCR assay. The table was pulled from immuneACCESS by TCRdb, which kept in-frame rearrangements only. Such tables lose some clones; where checked, under half of the loss comes from unresolved V genes, and the rest has no known cause. The sample table records roughly 110,000 clones; almost 85% of these occur just once. Together, the top ten hold roughly 4.6% of the sample. Sequenced: peripheral blood. The source of these receptors is a human donor in a cohort sampled during active COVID-19.

V is TRBV2 and J is TRBJ2-1, with D maybe TRBD2 (5 bases). The V end was cut by 7 bases, the J end by 8 bases, with 18 bases between. Germline V gives CDR1 SNHLY, CDR2 FYNNEI. This CDR3 is 14 amino acids long. The CDR3 coding sequence is TGTGCCAGCACCTCTTTTTGGAGCGGCGATGAGCAGTTCTTC. Its protein product is CASTSFWSGDEQFF.

The chain combines TRBV2 with TRBJ1-5, with D maybe TRBD1 (6 bases). With 7 bases removed from V and 6 bases from J, the gap between germline ends came to 13 bases. From germline, CDR1 is SNHLY and CDR2 FYNNEI. The CDR3 length is 13 residues. The CDR3 is CASTQGRGQPQHF. CDR3 DNA sequence: TGTGCCAGCACCCAGGGGAGGGGTCAGCCCCAGCATTTT.

V usage is TRBV7-9 and J usage is TRBJ2-2, with D uncertain. Trimming removed 1 base from V and 3 bases from J, with 9 bases in between. The CDR3 loop spans 15 amino acids. Germline CDR1 reads SEHNR; CDR2 reads FQNEAQ (reference sequence). CDR3 nucleotides: TGTGCCAGCAGCTTAGTGGAGCCCGACACCGGGGAGCTGTTTTTT. Translating it yields CASSLVEPDTGELFF.

The chain is built from TRBV6-5 and TRBJ2-5, with D perhaps matching TRBD2 (5 bases). The ends were cut back, 5 bases at V and 5 bases at J, with 15 bases in the middle. The CDR3 sequence is 14 residues long. The germline gives CDR1 MNHEY, CDR2 SVGAGI. CDR3 bases: TGTGCCAGCAGTCGCGGGTGGTCCGGGGAGACCCAGTACTTC. This codes for CASSRGWSGETQYF.

The V and J genes are TRBV7-3 and TRBJ2-5; 7 bases are a match to TRBD2. Per germline, CDR1 SGHTA and CDR2 FQGTGA. V lost 0 bases, J lost 2 bases, and 6 bases stayed unmatched. The CDR3 sequence is 16 residues long. CDR3 DNA: TGTGCCAGCAGCTTAACGTCTAGCGGACGGCAAGAGACCCAGTACTTC. This gives the protein CASSLTSSGRQETQYF.

The gene calls are TRBV18 and TRBJ2-7, with 11 bases matching TRBD2. CDR1 and CDR2 from the germline V gene are KGHSH and LQKENI. Trimming cost V 3 bases and J 2 bases; bases outside gene matches: 3. The CDR3 sequence is 15 residues long. The CDR3: CASSPGTSGAYEQYF. In DNA form, the CDR3 reads TGTGCCAGCTCACCCGGGACTAGCGGAGCCTACGAGCAGTACTTC.

The chain joins TRBV7-9 to TRBJ1-4; D remains ambiguous. Germline CDR1 and CDR2: SEHNR and FQNEAQ (reference sequence). V was cut by 0 bases and J by 7 bases, with 3 bases left in between. The CDR3 is 12 residues long. The CDR3 DNA follows: TGTGCCAGCAGCTTAGCTAGTGAAAAACTGTTTTTT. Residues: CASSLASEKLFF.

The chain links TRBV5-6 to TRBJ1-5, with D maybe TRBD1 (6 bases). Germline CDR1 reads SGHDT; CDR2 reads YYEEEE. This CDR3 has 16 amino acids. V was pared by 4 bases and J by 5 bases, with 19 bases between. CDR3 sequence: CASSQISQQGYQPQHF. DNA for the CDR3: TGTGCCAGCAGCCAAATTTCGCAACAGGGATATCAGCCCCAGCATTTT. Combining the CDR3 with reference TRBV5-6 and TRBJ1-5 gives the whole variable domain DAGVTQSPTHLIKTRGQQVTLRCSPKSGHDTVSWYQQALGQGPQFIFQYYEEEERQRGNFPDRFSGHQFPNYSSELNVNALLLGDSALYLCASSQISQQGYQPQHFGDGTRLSIL.

CDR3 bases: TGTGCCAGCAGTTGGTCGGGACAGGGCCCCTACGAGCAGTACTTC. This gives the protein CASSWSGQGPYEQYF. The chain employs TRBV7-8 and TRBJ2-7; 9 nucleotides match TRBD1. The trim removed 6 bases at V and 2 bases at J, leaving 8 bases unmatched. There are 15 residues in the CDR3. Germline lookup yields CDR1 SGHVS and CDR2 FQNEAQ.

The chain carries TRBV27 and TRBJ1-2, with 9 bases matching TRBD1. The germline CDR1 and CDR2 sequences are MNHEY and SMNVEV (reference sequence). V was clipped by 3 bases and J by 3 bases; unmatched bases: 2. The CDR3 sequence is 14 residues long. The CDR3 coding sequence is TGTGCCAGCAGTTTCGGGACAGGGCACTATGGCTACACCTTC. Translated: CASSFGTGHYGYTF.

The genes are TRBV28 and TRBJ1-5, with D hard to call. The germline gives CDR1 MDHEN, CDR2 SYDVKM. The V end was cut by 5 bases, the J end by 0 bases, with 8 bases between. This CDR3 is 14 amino acids long. The CDR3: CASSPTYSNQPQHF. The CDR3 nucleotides are TGTGCCAGCAGTCCCACTTATAGCAATCAGCCCCAGCATTTT.

The chain links TRBV6-2 or TRBV6-3 to TRBJ1-5, with 10 bases identical to TRBD1. CDR3 length: 19 amino acids. Germline V gene sequence: CDR1 MNHEY, CDR2 SVGEGT. The J segment lost 5 bases and the V segment lost 2 bases, leaving 15 bases of the junction unmatched. CDR3 sequence reads: CASSYARRSGTGDYQPQHF. For the CDR3, the DNA is TGTGCCAGCAGTTACGCCAGACGATCCGGGACAGGGGATTATCAGCCCCAGCATTTT.

This clone is a singleton in its sample. In DNA form, the CDR3 reads TGCGCCAGCAGCTTCCTAGAGGCGGGATCACCCCTCCACTTT. Translating gives CASSFLEAGSPLHF. The chain is built from TRBV5-1 and TRBJ1-6; D call uncertain. Germline V gene lookup returns CDR1 SGHRS and CDR2 YFSETQ. The CDR3 totals 14 residues. V was trimmed by 2 bases and J by 10 bases, leaving 13 bases between them.

In its sample, this clone was seen a few times. The chain links TRBV2 to TRBJ1-1; 7 nucleotides line up with TRBD1. The CDR3 contains 15 residues. CDR1 is SNHLY and CDR2 is FYNNEI in the germline V gene. V dropped 6 bases and J dropped 1; count of bases not matched to a gene: 8. CDR3 sequence: CASSGTGAGNTEAFF. DNA of the CDR3: TGTGCCAGCAGCGGTACAGGGGCGGGGAACACTGAAGCTTTCTTT.

The chain joins TRBV7-2 to TRBJ1-2, with 9 bases fitting TRBD1. Germline assignment: CDR1 SGHTA and CDR2 FQGNSA. V trimming: 4 bases; J trimming: 3 bases; junction bases outside the gene matches: 6. This CDR3 region has 15 residues. The CDR3 region is CASSWGTGLDYGYTF. CDR3 coding DNA: TGTGCCAGCAGCTGGGGGACAGGGCTAGACTATGGCTACACCTTC.

This clone was recorded a few times. The chain carries TRBV18 and TRBJ2-7, with D possibly matching TRBD1 (5 bases). CDR1 is KGHSH and CDR2 is LQKENI in the germline V gene. Deletions cut 1 base from V and 6 bases from J, with 13 bases between. The length of the CDR3 is 14 residues. This CDR3 is CASSPRQGPGEQYF. CDR3 DNA sequence: TGTGCCAGCTCACCACGGCAGGGCCCGGGCGAGCAGTACTTC.

The chain is built from TRBV7-2 and TRBJ2-7, with D possibly TRBD2 on 5 matching bases. Trimming stripped 2 bases from V and 2 bases from J, with 7 bases between. Germline CDR1 SGHTA, CDR2 FQGNSA. This CDR3 comprises 13 residues. The CDR3 nucleotides read TGTGCCAGCAGCTTATACGGGGCCTACGAGCAGTACGTC. Encoded protein: CASSLYGAYEQYV.

This rearrangement joins TRBV28 to TRBJ2-7, with 7 bases matching TRBD2. V trimming: 6 bases; J trimming: 2 bases; junction bases outside the gene matches: 10. Germline-derived CDR1 and CDR2 are MDHEN and SYDVKM. CDR3 length equals 15 residues. The DNA for the CDR3 is TGTGCCAGCAGGCTCGCTTTGGGGGGGGCCTACGAGCAGTACTTC. This encodes CASRLALGGAYEQYF.

This clone was observed once. The chain employs TRBV3-1 (or the pseudogene TRBV3-2) and TRBJ2-1; 8 bases are shared with TRBD2. V was clipped by 4 bases and J by 9 bases; unmatched bases: 8. This CDR3 is 14 amino acids long. Per the germline V gene, CDR1 is LGHDT and CDR2 is YNNKEL (reference sequence). The CDR3 is CASSLSGTSSEQFF. The CDR3, as DNA: TGTGCCAGCAGCCTATCCGGGACTAGTAGTGAGCAGTTCTTC.

V gene TRBV6-2 or TRBV6-3 combines with J gene TRBJ1-1, with a tentative D call TRBD1 (5 bases). The germline V gene has CDR1 MNHEY and CDR2 SVGEGT. The CDR3 runs to 13 residues. Trimming left V 2 bases short and J 5 bases short, with 9 bases between. CDR3 loop: CASSYTGETEAFF. CDR3 coding DNA: TGTGCCAGCAGTTACACGGGGGAAACTGAAGCTTTCTTT.

The count of this clone is one. This chain links TRBV25-1 with TRBJ1-2; D is unresolved. This CDR3 has 11 amino acids. Trimming pared 1 base from V and 8 bases from J, leaving 5 bases between. The germline gives CDR1 MGHDK, CDR2 SYGVNS. The CDR3 DNA reads TGTGCCAGCAGTGAATCCGGGGGCTACACCTTC. Protein sequence: CASSESGGYTF.

The rearrangement uses TRBV27 and TRBJ1-1; 10 nucleotides line up with TRBD1. The germline CDR1 and CDR2 sequences are MNHEY and SMNVEV (reference sequence). J lost 0 bases, V lost 6 bases, and 7 bases had no gene match. This CDR3 is 16 amino acids long. The CDR3 is CASSAGQGWMNTEAFF. CDR3 DNA: TGTGCCAGCAGCGCGGGACAGGGGTGGATGAACACTGAAGCTTTCTTT.

The rearrangement links TRBV7-8 to TRBJ2-2; no reliable D call. Per the germline V gene, CDR1 is SGHVS and CDR2 is FQNEAQ. This CDR3 region has 14 residues. V lost 2 bases, J lost 0 bases, and 4 bases lay in between. This chain's CDR3 is CASSLLANTGELFF. DNA for the CDR3: TGTGCCAGCAGCTTACTAGCGAACACCGGGGAGCTGTTTTTT.

Only a few counts were recorded for this clone. The chain couples TRBV7-9 to TRBJ1-5; 12 positions match TRBD1. CDR1 SEHNR and CDR2 FQNEAQ come from the germline V gene (reference sequence). The CDR3 sequence is 16 residues long. The V gene end was trimmed by 5 bases and the J gene end by 7 bases; junction bases not matched to a gene: 9. The chain's CDR3 is CASSQAGTGGEQPQHF. The CDR3 DNA reads TGTGCCAGCAGCCAAGCCGGGACAGGGGGCGAGCAGCCCCAGCATTTT. The full variable domain, rest sourced from reference TRBV7-9 and TRBJ1-5, is DTGVSQNPRHKITKRGQNVTFRCDPISEHNRLYWYRQTLGQGPEFLTYFQNEAQLEKSRLLSDRFSAERPKGSFSTLEIQRTEQGDSAMYLCASSQAGTGGEQPQHFGDGTRLSIL.

The genes are TRBV6-5 and TRBJ2-7, with 7 nucleotides matching TRBD1. The CDR3 loop spans 14 amino acids. Per the germline V gene, CDR1 is MNHEY and CDR2 is SVGAGI. With 2 bases clipped from V and 2 bases from J, the junction kept 3 bases outside the gene matches. CDR3 DNA: TGTGCCAGCAGTTACCGACAGGGAACCTACGAGCAGTACTTC. Encoded protein: CASSYRQGTYEQYF.

The chain has TRBV4-2 and TRBJ1-5, with D hard to call. Trimming stripped 0 bases from V and 6 bases from J, with 6 bases between. CDR3 length: 13 amino acids. Germline V lookup: CDR1 LGHNA, CDR2 YNFKEQ. CDR3 region: CASSQDRGQPQHF. The CDR3 DNA is TGTGCCAGCAGCCAAGATCGGGGTCAGCCCCAGCATTTT.